The clone carrying this T cell receptor (beta chain) was detected a few times. No antigen is known for it. The CDR3 sequence is 14 residues long. Germline values: CDR1 SGHRS, CDR2 YFSETQ. With 4 bases removed from V and 2 bases from J, the gap between germline ends came to 12 bases. From the 5' RACE reads, TCRdb called clonotypes with MiXCR, one entry per CDR3 protein. The sample carries about 190,000 distinct CDR3 sequences, roughly a tenth recorded once. This entry is derived from a study of T-cell memory formation after mild COVID-19. Overall study results and limits: Chiefly within CM and EM were the contracting CD4+ clones; CD8+ ones were within EMRA.

Sequencing was done on a sample of PBMCs or a T cell subset sorted from them (not recorded which). V usage is TRBV5-1 and J usage is TRBJ1-2; tentative D call: TRBD1 (5 bases). The receptor comes from a man younger than 30 who had mild COVID-19 (a few samples of this study predate the infection). Cell type and time point are not known. The CDR3 DNA is TGCGCCAGCAGCCCCGGGGGGACCAACTATGGCTACACCTTC. Its translation is CASSPGGTNYGYTF.